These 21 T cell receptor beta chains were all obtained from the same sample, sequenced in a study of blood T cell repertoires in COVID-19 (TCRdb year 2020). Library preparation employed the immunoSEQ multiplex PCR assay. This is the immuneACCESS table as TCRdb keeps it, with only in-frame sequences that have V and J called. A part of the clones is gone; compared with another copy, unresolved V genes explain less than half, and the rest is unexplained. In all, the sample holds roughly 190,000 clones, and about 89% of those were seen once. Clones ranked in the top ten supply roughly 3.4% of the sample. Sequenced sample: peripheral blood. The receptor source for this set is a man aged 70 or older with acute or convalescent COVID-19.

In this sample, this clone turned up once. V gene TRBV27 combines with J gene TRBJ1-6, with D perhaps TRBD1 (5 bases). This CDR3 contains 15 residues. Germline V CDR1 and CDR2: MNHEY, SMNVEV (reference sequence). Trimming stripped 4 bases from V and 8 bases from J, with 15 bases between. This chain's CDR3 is CASSWAGGSDSPLHF. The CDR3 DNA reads TGTGCCAGCAGTTGGGCCGGGGGATCGGATTCACCCCTCCACTTT.

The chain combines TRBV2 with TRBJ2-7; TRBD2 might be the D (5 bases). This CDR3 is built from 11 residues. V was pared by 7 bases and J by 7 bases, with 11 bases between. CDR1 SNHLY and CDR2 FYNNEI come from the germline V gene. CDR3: CASNLGGEQYF. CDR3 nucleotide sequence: TGTGCCAGCAACCTTGGAGGAGAGCAGTACTTC.

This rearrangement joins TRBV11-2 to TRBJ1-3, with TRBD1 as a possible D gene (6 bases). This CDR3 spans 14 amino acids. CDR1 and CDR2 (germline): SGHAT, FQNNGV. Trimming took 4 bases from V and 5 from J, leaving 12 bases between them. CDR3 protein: CASSSSDRRNTIYF. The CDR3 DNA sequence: TGTGCCAGCAGCTCGTCCGACAGGAGAAACACCATATATTTT.

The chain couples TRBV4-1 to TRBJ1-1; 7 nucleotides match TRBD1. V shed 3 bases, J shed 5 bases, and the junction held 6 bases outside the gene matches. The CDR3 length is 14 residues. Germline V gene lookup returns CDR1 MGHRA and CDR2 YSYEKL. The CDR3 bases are TGCGCCAGCAGCCAGTGGACAGGTGGGACTGAAGCTTTCTTT. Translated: CASSQWTGGTEAFF.

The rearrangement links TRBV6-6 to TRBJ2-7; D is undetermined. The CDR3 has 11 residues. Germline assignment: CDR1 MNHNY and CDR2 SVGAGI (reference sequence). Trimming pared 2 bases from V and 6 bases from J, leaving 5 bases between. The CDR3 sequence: CASSYRSEQYF. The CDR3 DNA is TGTGCCAGCAGTTACAGGAGCGAGCAGTACTTC.

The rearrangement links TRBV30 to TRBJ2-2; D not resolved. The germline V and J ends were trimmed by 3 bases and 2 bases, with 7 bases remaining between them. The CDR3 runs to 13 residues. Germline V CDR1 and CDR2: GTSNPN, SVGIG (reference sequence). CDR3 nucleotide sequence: TGTGCCTGGAGACCACTAAACACCGGGGAGCTGTTTTTT. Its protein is CAWRPLNTGELFF.

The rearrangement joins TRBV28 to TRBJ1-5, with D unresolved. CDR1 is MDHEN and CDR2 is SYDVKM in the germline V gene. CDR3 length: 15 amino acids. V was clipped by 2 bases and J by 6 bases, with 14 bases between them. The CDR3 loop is CASSLGWQRIQPQHF. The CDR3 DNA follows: TGTGCCAGCAGTTTAGGGTGGCAGCGAATTCAGCCCCAGCATTTT.

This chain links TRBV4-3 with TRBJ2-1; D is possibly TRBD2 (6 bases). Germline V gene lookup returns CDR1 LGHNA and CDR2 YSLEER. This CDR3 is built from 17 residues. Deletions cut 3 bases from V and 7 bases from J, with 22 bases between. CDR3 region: CASSHLLGGTLGNEQFF. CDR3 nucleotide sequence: TGCGCCAGCAGCCACCTCCTTGGGGGGACCTTGGGGAATGAGCAGTTCTTC.

The CDR3 DNA reads TGTGCCAGCAGCGGGCGGGGCGGGCTAACTTACAGCGGGGAGCTGTTTTTT. Amino acids: CASSGRGGLTYSGELFF. The V and J genes are TRBV11-2 and TRBJ2-2, with TRBD2 as a possible D gene (6 bases). This CDR3 has 17 residues. Trimming shortened V by 5 bases and J by 7 bases, and 23 bases separated the two germline ends. CDR1 is SGHAT and CDR2 is FQNNGV in the germline V gene.

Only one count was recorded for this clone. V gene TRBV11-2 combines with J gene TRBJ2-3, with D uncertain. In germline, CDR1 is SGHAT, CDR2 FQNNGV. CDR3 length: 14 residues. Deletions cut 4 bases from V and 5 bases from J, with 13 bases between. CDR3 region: CASSYRFRRDTQYF. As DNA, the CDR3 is TGTGCCAGCAGCTACCGCTTCAGAAGAGATACGCAGTATTTT.

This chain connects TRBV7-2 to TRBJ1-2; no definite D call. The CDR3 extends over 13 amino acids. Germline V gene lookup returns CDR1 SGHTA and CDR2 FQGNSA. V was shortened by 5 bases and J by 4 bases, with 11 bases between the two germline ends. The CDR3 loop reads CASSQGSGYGYTF. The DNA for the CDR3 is TGTGCCAGCAGCCAAGGCTCGGGCTATGGCTACACCTTC.

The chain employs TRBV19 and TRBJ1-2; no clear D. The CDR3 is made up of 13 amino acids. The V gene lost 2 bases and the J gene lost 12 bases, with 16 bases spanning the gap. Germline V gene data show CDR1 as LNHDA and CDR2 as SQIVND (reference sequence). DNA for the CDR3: TGTGCCAGTAGTATACCATACGACGGAGTCGACACCTTC. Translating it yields CASSIPYDGVDTF.

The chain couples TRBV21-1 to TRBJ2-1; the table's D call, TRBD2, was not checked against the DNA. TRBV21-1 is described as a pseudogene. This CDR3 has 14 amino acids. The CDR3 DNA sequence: TGTGCCAGGATACTAGCGGGAGGGGTCCATGAGCAGTTCTTC. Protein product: CARILAGGVHEQFF.

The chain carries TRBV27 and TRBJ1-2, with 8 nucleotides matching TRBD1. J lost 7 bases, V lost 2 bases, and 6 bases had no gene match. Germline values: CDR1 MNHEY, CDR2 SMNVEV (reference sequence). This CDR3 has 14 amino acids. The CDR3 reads CASSLGQGARGYTF. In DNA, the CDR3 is TGTGCCAGCAGTTTAGGGCAGGGGGCGCGTGGCTACACCTTC.

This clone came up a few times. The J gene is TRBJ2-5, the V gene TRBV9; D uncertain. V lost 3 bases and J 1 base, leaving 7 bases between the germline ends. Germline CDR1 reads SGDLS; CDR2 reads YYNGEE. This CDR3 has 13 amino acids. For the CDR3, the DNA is TGTGCCAGCAGCGCCACAGTCCAAGAGACCCAGTACTTC. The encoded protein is CASSATVQETQYF.

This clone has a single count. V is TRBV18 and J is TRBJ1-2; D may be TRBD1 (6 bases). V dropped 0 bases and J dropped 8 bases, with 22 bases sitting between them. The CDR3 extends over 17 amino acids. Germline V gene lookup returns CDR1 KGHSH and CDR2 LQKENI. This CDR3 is CASSPPQGRTGLGGYTF. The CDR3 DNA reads TGTGCCAGCTCACCACCGCAGGGGCGGACGGGTCTAGGAGGCTACACCTTC.

CDR3 nucleotides: TGTGCCTGGAGTCTAGCGGGGGCCCTCTACGAGCAGTACTTC. Encoded protein: CAWSLAGALYEQYF. The chain uses TRBV30 and TRBJ2-7; 10 positions match TRBD2. Germline V gene sequence: CDR1 GTSNPN, CDR2 SVGIG (reference sequence). Trimming cost V 2 bases and J 3 bases; bases outside gene matches: 4. There are 14 residues in the CDR3.

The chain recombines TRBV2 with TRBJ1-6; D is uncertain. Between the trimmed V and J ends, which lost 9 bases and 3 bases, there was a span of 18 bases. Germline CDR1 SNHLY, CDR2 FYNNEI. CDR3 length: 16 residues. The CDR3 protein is CASHPRVPLYNSPLHF. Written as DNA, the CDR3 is TGTGCCAGTCATCCCCGGGTCCCCCTCTATAATTCACCCCTCCACTTT.

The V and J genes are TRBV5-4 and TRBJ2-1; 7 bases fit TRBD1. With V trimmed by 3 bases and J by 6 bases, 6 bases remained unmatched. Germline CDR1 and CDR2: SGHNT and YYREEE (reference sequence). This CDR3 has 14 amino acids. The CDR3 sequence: CASSWGQSGNEQFF. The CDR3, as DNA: TGTGCCAGCAGCTGGGGACAGAGTGGCAATGAGCAGTTCTTC.

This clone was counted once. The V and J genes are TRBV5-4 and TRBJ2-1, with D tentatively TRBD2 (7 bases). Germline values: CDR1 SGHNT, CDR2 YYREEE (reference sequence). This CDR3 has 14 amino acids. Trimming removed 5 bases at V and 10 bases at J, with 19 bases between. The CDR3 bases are TGTGCCAGCAGGGGTATCGCGGGGGCCGAAGAGCAGTTCTTC. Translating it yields CASRGIAGAEEQFF.

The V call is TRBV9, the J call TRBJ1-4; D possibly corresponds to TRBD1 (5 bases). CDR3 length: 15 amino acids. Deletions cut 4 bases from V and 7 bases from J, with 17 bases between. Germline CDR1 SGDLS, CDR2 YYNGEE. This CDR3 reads CASSPRHAGGEKLFF. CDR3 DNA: TGTGCCAGCAGCCCCCGACACGCCGGGGGTGAAAAACTGTTTTTT.